Following are 4 T cell receptor beta chains from one sample sequenced in a study of shared clonotypes between healthy human individuals. Using immunoSEQ multiplex PCR, the repertoire was profiled, and TCRdb retains in-frame clones only, with some absent. Of roughly 1 million clones listed, approximately 76% are singletons. Specimen: memory CD4+ T cells sorted from blood. Sample subset: CD45RA-negative fraction. All receptors come from a young man in good health.

The chain links TRBV6-6 to TRBJ2-7, with 7 bases fitting TRBD2. The junction had 17 bases not matched to a gene; V was cut back by 6 bases and J by 6 bases. Per germline, CDR1 MNHNY and CDR2 SVGAGI (reference sequence). This CDR3 is built from 16 residues. CDR3 nucleotide sequence: TGTGCCAGCAGCCCCTATGCCGGGACTACCATCTCCGAGCAGTACTTC. Translation: CASSPYAGTTISEQYF.

The chain is built from TRBV6-1 and TRBJ2-7; D gene ambiguous. Germline-derived CDR1 and CDR2 are MNHNS and SASEGT. V lost 3 bases and J lost 2, with 11 bases in between. This CDR3 has 14 residues. The CDR3 sequence: CASSEILAPYEQYF. CDR3 nucleotides: TGTGCCAGCAGTGAGATCCTGGCTCCCTACGAGCAGTACTTC.

The rearrangement joins TRBV23-1 to TRBJ1-1; D gene uncertain. TRBV23-1 counts as an open reading frame of uncertain function. V was pared by 4 bases and J by 4 bases, with 13 bases between. The CDR3 length is 14 residues. Here the CDR3 reads CASSPRGGITEAFF. CDR3 nucleotide sequence: TGCGCCAGCAGTCCTCGGGGAGGGATCACTGAAGCTTTCTTT.

The chain is built from TRBV11-2 and TRBJ2-7; TRBD2 aligns across 12 bases. V was pared by 4 bases and J by 0 bases, with 7 bases of the junction left unmatched. Germline V lookup: CDR1 SGHAT, CDR2 FQNNGV. This CDR3 spans 17 amino acids. The CDR3 DNA is TGTGCCAGCAGCTCACAGACTAGCGGGGGCTACTCCTACGAGCAGTACTTC. It yields the protein CASSSQTSGGYSYEQYF.